The rows below give T cell receptor beta chains drawn from one sample of a study of cytomegalovirus exposure and HLA in healthy donors. Sequenced by immunoSEQ multiplex PCR; TCRdb stores in-frame clones only, minus some. Among approximately 50,000 clones, around 83% were seen once, and the ten largest hold approximately 4%. The source material was PBMCs. Receptors originate from a man aged 30 to 45 in good health and CMV-seronegative. Each CDR3 is given with its conserved first and last residue.

V gene	J gene	CDR3 protein
TRBV27	TRBJ2-7	CASSLAISYEQYF
TRBV5-1	TRBJ1-6	CASSLVSDNSPLHF
TRBV4-2	TRBJ2-1	CASSQGDREGNEQFF
TRBV9	TRBJ2-1	CASSVVSGTTSYNEQFF
TRBV5-1	TRBJ2-5	CASSFRTSDSYQETQYF
TRBV10-3	TRBJ2-5	CAISERETQYF
TRBV6-5	TRBJ2-3	CASSSLAGLTDTQYF
TRBV2	TRBJ1-2	CASTGTGGFDNYGYTF
TRBV5-1	TRBJ2-2	CASSSLGTSGRAVSGELFF
TRBV6-5	TRBJ2-5	CASSYGPGMVETQYF
TRBV9	TRBJ2-2	CASSVGLANTGELFF
TRBV9	TRBJ1-3	CASSGQGPGNTIYF
TRBV5-4	TRBJ2-5	CASSPGQAGETQYF
TRBV9	TRBJ2-2	CASSVLAGGGTGELFF
TRBV7-2	TRBJ1-5	CASSLVSGGNQPQHF
TRBV7-2	TRBJ1-5	CASSLVAGLGNQPQHF
TRBV7-6	TRBJ2-3	CASSYSGGHTDTQYF
TRBV7-9	TRBJ2-2	CASGLTGGYTGELFF
TRBV5-4	TRBJ2-5	CASRRSVEQETQYF
TRBV10-2	TRBJ2-1	CASNLAGGGNEQFF
TRBV30	TRBJ2-2	CAWSGQHTGELFF
TRBV10-3	TRBJ1-2	CAPKVEQLVYGYTF
TRBV7-2	TRBJ2-7	CASSSLAEYSYEQYF
TRBV2	TRBJ1-6	CASSGLAQKVPLHF
TRBV29-1	TRBJ1-5	CSVVTGRDQPQHF
TRBV27	TRBJ2-1	CASSFSSGTSGHNEQFF
TRBV6-1	TRBJ1-4	CASSVLRDSNEKLFF
TRBV21-1	TRBJ1-6	CASFRAGNSPLHF
TRBV6-5	TRBJ1-3	CASSYSADSGNTIYF
TRBV9	TRBJ2-1	CASSPWTSGRNQFF
TRBV5-8	TRBJ2-7	CASSLRGGDGEQYF
TRBV5-4	TRBJ2-3	CASSPPPRGTTDTQYF
TRBV12-5	TRBJ1-1	CASDPSGTPTLEAFF
TRBV6-1	TRBJ1-2	CASSEYQNYGYTF
TRBV11-2	TRBJ1-1	CASSLEWGQKNTEAFF
TRBV4-3	TRBJ2-5	CASSSGEAETQYF
TRBV11-2	TRBJ2-3	CASSWGGAGRTTDTQYF
TRBV6-5	TRBJ2-1	CASSSPGLVFHEQFF
TRBV2	TRBJ1-1	CASRGEGTEAFF
TRBV2	TRBJ1-4	CASLGEDSGLEKLFF
TRBV5-5	TRBJ2-7	CASSFSGQGAREQYF
TRBV10-3	TRBJ2-7	CAISAPLDPQGEQYF
TRBV9	TRBJ2-1	CASSGTSGVSYNEQFF
TRBV9	TRBJ2-7	CASSARLVDEQYF
TRBV6-5	TRBJ1-2	CASSFRGYYGYTF